This T cell receptor (beta chain) stems from a study of shared clonotypes between healthy human individuals. Assay runs were performed at deep level. Over several immunoSEQ plates, each subset's genomic DNA was distributed in even portions. Method: immunoSEQ multiplex PCR; TCRdb's copy keeps in-frame clones and lacks some. The sample shows about 2 million clones, 85% to 95% of them seen only once. There were no recent acute infections or vaccinations among the donors, who were healthy HIV-negative adults. This clone appeared a single time. V dropped 4 bases and J dropped 4; count of bases not matched to a gene: 5. The CDR3 extends over 14 amino acids. Germline CDR1 SGDLS, CDR2 YYNGEE.

Source material: naive CD4+ T cells sorted from blood. Indicated subset: CD45RA+ positively selected. The source of this sequence is a man in his late teens or twenties in good health. This chain joins TRBV9 and TRBJ2-3, with TRBD1 matching 8 bases. Here the CDR3 DNA reads TGTGCCAGCAGCACCCGACAGGGGCCAGATACGCAGTATTTT. It encodes CASSTRQGPDTQYF.